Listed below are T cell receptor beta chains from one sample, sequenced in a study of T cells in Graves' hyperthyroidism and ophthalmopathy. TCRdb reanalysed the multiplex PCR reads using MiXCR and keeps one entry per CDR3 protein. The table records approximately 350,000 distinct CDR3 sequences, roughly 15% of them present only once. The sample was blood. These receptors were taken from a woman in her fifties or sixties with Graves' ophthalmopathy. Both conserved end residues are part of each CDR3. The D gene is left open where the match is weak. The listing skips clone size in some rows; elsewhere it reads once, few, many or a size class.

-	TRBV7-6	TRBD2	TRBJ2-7	TGTGCCAGCAGCCCCGGACTAGCGGGGGCCGGCGAGCAGTACTTC	CASSPGLAGAGEQYF
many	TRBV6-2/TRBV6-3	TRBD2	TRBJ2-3	TGTGCCAGCAGTCGGGACTACTCGGATACGCAGTATTTT	CASSRDYSDTQYF
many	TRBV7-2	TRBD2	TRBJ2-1	TGTGCCAGCAGCCCGGGACGGGAGGGCCTGCGGTATGAGCAGTTCTTC	CASSPGREGLRYEQFF
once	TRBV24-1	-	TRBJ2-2	TGTGCCACCAGTGATTGGACACTCAAAGGGGAGCTGTTTTTT	CATSDWTLKGELFF
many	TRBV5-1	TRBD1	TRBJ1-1	TGCGCCAGCTCTCGCTCAGGAGACAGGGGAGAAGCTTTCTTT	CASSRSGDRGEAFF
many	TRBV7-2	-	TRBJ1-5	TGTGCCAGCAGCTTAGTACGGGTACATGGTAGCAATCAGCCCCAGCATTTT	CASSLVRVHGSNQPQHF
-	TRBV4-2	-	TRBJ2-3	TGTGCCAGCAGCCGAGAGCGGAGGGATACGCAGTATTTT	CASSRERRDTQYF
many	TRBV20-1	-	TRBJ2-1	TGCAGTGCCCGCCGGGACCAGGGGCCCAATGAGCAGTTCTTC	CSARRDQGPNEQFF
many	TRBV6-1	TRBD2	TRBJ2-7	TGTGCCAGCAGGGGGACTAGCGGGAGAGTCGAGCAGTACTTC	CASRGTSGRVEQYF
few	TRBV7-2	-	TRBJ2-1	TGTGCCAGCAGCTTAGCGATCCTGCGGGCATACAATGAGCAGTTCTTC	CASSLAILRAYNEQFF
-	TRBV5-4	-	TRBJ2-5	TGTGCCAGCAGTTTGGGGGGACAGAGTAAAGAGACCCAGTACTTC	CASSLGGQSKETQYF
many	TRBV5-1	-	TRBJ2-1	TGCGCCAGCAGCCTGGAGGGCGGGACCTACAATGAGCAGTTCTTC	CASSLEGGTYNEQFF
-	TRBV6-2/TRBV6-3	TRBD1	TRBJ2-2	TGTGCCAACCTGACAGGGGACACCGGGGAGCTGTTTTTT	CANLTGDTGELFF
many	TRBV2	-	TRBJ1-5	TGTGCCAGCAGTGGTCCATCTGACAGCCACTATAGCAATCAGCCCCAGCATTTT	CASSGPSDSHYSNQPQHF
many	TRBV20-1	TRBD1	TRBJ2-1	TGCAGTGCCACGGACAGGGAAAATGAGCAGTTCTTC	CSATDRENEQFF
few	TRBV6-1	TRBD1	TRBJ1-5	TGTGCCAGCAGTACAAGTCCGGGACAGGGGTATACTAGCAATCAGCCCCAGCATTTT	CASSTSPGQGYTSNQPQHF
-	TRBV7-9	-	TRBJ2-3	TGTGCCAGCAGCTTACAGTCCGGGGGAGATACGCAGTATTTT	CASSLQSGGDTQYF
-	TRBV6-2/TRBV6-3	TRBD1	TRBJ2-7	TGTGCCAGCACCAGGTGGGGGACAGGGGTTAGCTACGAGCAGTACTTC	CASTRWGTGVSYEQYF
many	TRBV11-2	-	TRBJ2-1	TGTGCCAGCAGCCCGGGTTTGGCTAGCGCCTACAATGAGCAGTTCTTC	CASSPGLASAYNEQFF
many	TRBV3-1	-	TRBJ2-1	TGTGCCAGCAGCCAAAGAGCCCCCTACAATGAGCAGTTCTTC	CASSQRAPYNEQFF
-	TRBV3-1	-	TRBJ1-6	TGTGCCAGCAGCCAAGGGACAGCCAATTCACCCCTCCACTTT	CASSQGTANSPLHF
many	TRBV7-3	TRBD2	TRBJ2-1	TGTGCCAGCAGCTTACAATCGACTAGCGGGAGTAATGAGCAGTTCTTC	CASSLQSTSGSNEQFF
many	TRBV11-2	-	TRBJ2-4	TGTGCCAGCAGCAAAACCACACCCGACCCAGTGGGGTACTTC	CASSKTTPDPVGYF
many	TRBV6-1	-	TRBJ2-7	TGTGCCAGCAGTTATGGTCCAACCTACGAGCAGTACTTC	CASSYGPTYEQYF
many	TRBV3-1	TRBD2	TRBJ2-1	TGTGCCAGCAGCCCCCAGGGCAGCGGGAGTCGCGGTGAGCAGTTCTTC	CASSPQGSGSRGEQFF
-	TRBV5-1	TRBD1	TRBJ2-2	TGCGCCAGCAGCTTAAGCGGGACAGGGACCCCCGGGGAGCTGTTTTTT	CASSLSGTGTPGELFF
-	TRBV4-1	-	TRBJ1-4	TGCGCCAGCAGCCCCGATCCGTCTACAACTAATGAAAAACTGTTTTTT	CASSPDPSTTNEKLFF
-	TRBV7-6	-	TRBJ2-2	TGTGCCAGCAGCACAGAGGGAGTTAACACCGGGGAGCTGTTTTTT	CASSTEGVNTGELFF
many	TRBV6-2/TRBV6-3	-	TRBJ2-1	TGTGCCAGCACCCTGGGTACCCAGGGTGCATACAATGAGCAGTTCTTC	CASTLGTQGAYNEQFF
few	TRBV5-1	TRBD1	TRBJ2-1	TGCGCCAGCAGCTCGAGGGACAAAGGGGGCGGTGAGCAGTTCTTC	CASSSRDKGGGEQFF
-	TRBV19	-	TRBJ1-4	TGTGCCAGTAGTAGACCTGCAACTAATGAAAAACTGTTTTTT	CASSRPATNEKLFF
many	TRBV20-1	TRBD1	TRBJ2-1	TGCAGTGCCCCGTTGCCAAGGGGGCGGTTTGAGCAGTTCTTC	CSAPLPRGRFEQFF
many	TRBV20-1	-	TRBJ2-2	TGCAGTGCTAGTAGAGGGAACACCGGGGAGCTGTTTTTT	CSASRGNTGELFF
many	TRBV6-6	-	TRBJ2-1	TGTGCCAGCAGTTACACACAGTCCTACAATGAGCAGTTCTTC	CASSYTQSYNEQFF
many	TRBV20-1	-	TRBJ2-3	TGCAGTGCTAGAGATGCCCGAGGAGGGACTAGCACAGATACGCAGTATTTT	CSARDARGGTSTDTQYF
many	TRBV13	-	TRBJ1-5	TGTGCCAGCAGCCAAGGCGTAGGGGCGGGTCAGCCCCAGCATTTT	CASSQGVGAGQPQHF
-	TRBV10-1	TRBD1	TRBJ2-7	TGCGCCAGCAGTGATCGGGACAGGGTTCGTTACGAGCAGTACTTC	CASSDRDRVRYEQYF
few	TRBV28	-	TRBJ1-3	TGTGCCAGCAGTTTAACAGGTGCCTCTGGAACCACCATATATTTT	CASSLTGASGTTIYF
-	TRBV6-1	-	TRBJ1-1	TGTGCCAGCGGTCGACAGGAGAACACTGAAGCTTTCTTT	CASGRQENTEAFF
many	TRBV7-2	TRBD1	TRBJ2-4	TGTGCCAGCAGCTCGACAGGGCCTGGAAACATTCAGTACTTC	CASSSTGPGNIQYF
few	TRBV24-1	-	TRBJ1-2	TGTGCCACCAGTGATTTGTCCTACCGCAATGGCTACACCTTC	CATSDLSYRNGYTF
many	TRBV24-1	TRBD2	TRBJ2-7	TGTGCCACCAGGGAGTGCCCCGCGACAGGGACTAGCGGGAGGGGAACCTACGAGCAGTACTTC	CATRECPATGTSGRGTYEQYF
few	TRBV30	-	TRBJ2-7	TGTGCCTGGACTTCGGGATTCTCCTACGAGCAGTACTTC	CAWTSGFSYEQYF